Presented here are 16 T cell receptor beta chains from one specimen sequenced in a study of somatic mutations in cytotoxic T cells in rheumatoid arthritis. Measured with immunoSEQ multiplex PCR; TCRdb has only the in-frame clones, and not every one. The table shows about 17,000 clones, with approximately 82% occurring only once. The sequenced material came from CD8+ T cells sorted from blood. The receptors shown here come from an adult with rheumatoid arthritis.

The chain links TRBV7-9 to TRBJ2-7; D perhaps matches TRBD2 (5 bases). This CDR3 spans 13 amino acids. Trimming left V 2 bases short and J 4 bases short, with 9 bases between. Germline V CDR1 and CDR2: SEHNR, FQNEAQ (reference sequence). The CDR3 DNA sequence: TGTGCCAGCAGCTTAACCGCGGGTTACGAGCAGTACTTC. Protein: CASSLTAGYEQYF.

The gene calls are TRBV2 and TRBJ1-6; D remains unclear. This CDR3 is built from 15 residues. Between the trimmed V and J ends, which lost 3 bases and 2 bases, there was a span of 8 bases. Germline lookup yields CDR1 SNHLY and CDR2 FYNNEI. In DNA form, the CDR3 reads TGTGCCAGCAGTGACCAACCCCCCTATAATTCACCCCTCCACTTT. Its translation: CASSDQPPYNSPLHF.

The J gene is TRBJ2-7, the V gene TRBV11-1, with D unclear. The germline gives CDR1 SGHAT, CDR2 FQDESV (reference sequence). V lost 2 bases and J lost 5, with 7 bases in between. The CDR3 totals 12 residues. The CDR3 coding sequence is TGTGCCAGCAGCTTAAGACCGGACGAGCAGTACTTC. Translation gives CASSLRPDEQYF.

The table lists this clone with a count of one. V gene TRBV5-4 combines with J gene TRBJ1-2; no clear D. The CDR3 length is 15 residues. Germline V gene data show CDR1 as SGHNT and CDR2 as YYREEE (reference sequence). Deletions cut 0 bases from V and 7 bases from J, with 16 bases between. The CDR3 loop is CASSLDNRGFSGYTF. The DNA of the CDR3 is TGTGCCAGCAGCTTGGATAATCGGGGATTTAGTGGCTACACCTTC.

Here the CDR3 DNA reads TGTGCCAGCAGTTTCGACTGGAGCTCCTACAATGAGCAGTTCTTC. Encoded protein: CASSFDWSSYNEQFF. The J gene is TRBJ2-1, the V gene TRBV11-1; unclear D gene. The germline V and J ends were trimmed by 6 bases and 0 bases, with 12 bases remaining between them. Germline CDR1 SGHAT, CDR2 FQDESV (reference sequence). The CDR3 runs 15 residues.

The chain is built from TRBV29-1 and TRBJ2-5; 10 bases align to TRBD2. This CDR3 spans 16 amino acids. Germline values: CDR1 SQVTM, CDR2 ANQGSEA. Germline trimming cut 4 bases from V and 1 base from J; bases unmatched to any gene: 9. The DNA of the CDR3 is TGCAGCGTTGCCTGGCTAGCGGGAGAGGGCCAAGAGACCCAGTACTTC. As protein: CSVAWLAGEGQETQYF.

The V call is TRBV5-5, the J call TRBJ2-5, with 9 bases identical to TRBD1. The J segment lost 5 bases and the V segment lost 1 base, leaving 9 bases of the junction unmatched. This CDR3 has 16 amino acids. Germline CDR1 reads SGHKS; CDR2 reads YYEKEE (reference sequence). The CDR3 sequence: CASSLLRTGVGETQYF. The CDR3 region has the DNA TGTGCCAGCAGCTTGCTGCGGACAGGGGTGGGGGAGACCCAGTACTTC.

The rearrangement links TRBV5-1 to TRBJ1-6, with 10 bases identical to TRBD1. CDR1 and CDR2 from the germline V gene are SGHRS and YFSETQ. The J segment lost 7 bases and the V segment lost 4 bases, leaving 2 bases of the junction unmatched. The CDR3 has 14 amino acids. Here the CDR3 DNA reads TGCGCCAGCAGCGGGACAGGGGAGAATTCACCCCTCCACTTT. Amino acids: CASSGTGENSPLHF.

The V gene is TRBV4-1, the J gene TRBJ2-5; the match to TRBD2 covers 7 bases. Germline CDR1 is MGHRA and CDR2 is YSYEKL. The CDR3 loop spans 15 amino acids. J gave up 4 bases and V 1 base, and 6 bases lay outside the gene matches. CDR3 protein: CASSQGGGRGETQYF. The CDR3 DNA reads TGCGCCAGCAGCCAAGGCGGGGGTCGAGGAGAGACCCAGTACTTC.

The V gene is TRBV11-2, the J gene TRBJ1-2; D gene ambiguous. This CDR3 contains 12 residues. V gave up 4 bases and J gave up 7 bases, with 10 bases separating them. From germline, CDR1 is SGHAT and CDR2 FQNNGV. The CDR3 sequence is CASSSSTAGYTF. In DNA, the CDR3 is TGTGCCAGCAGCTCTTCCACGGCTGGCTACACCTTC.

This chain connects TRBV27 to TRBJ2-7, with D possibly matching TRBD2 (6 bases). The CDR3 extends over 11 amino acids. Per the germline V gene, CDR1 is MNHEY and CDR2 is SMNVEV (reference sequence). V was pared by 6 bases and J by 4 bases, with 7 bases between. The CDR3 region is CASSGGYEQYF. The CDR3 nucleotides are TGTGCCAGCAGCGGGGGTTACGAGCAGTACTTC.

The chain recombines TRBV28 with TRBJ2-3; D call uncertain. CDR3 length: 12 amino acids. Germline CDR1 MDHEN, CDR2 SYDVKM. Trimming left V 5 bases short and J 3 bases short, with 6 bases between. The chain's CDR3 is CASSTPTDTQYF. The CDR3 coding sequence is TGTGCCAGCAGTACCCCAACAGATACGCAGTATTTT.

The V call is TRBV9, the J call TRBJ1-1; D is perhaps TRBD1 (5 bases). Germline V gives CDR1 SGDLS, CDR2 YYNGEE. This CDR3 spans 14 amino acids. V was shortened by 0 bases and J by 4 bases, with 10 bases between the two germline ends. The CDR3 spells CASSVGGRATEAFF. Here the CDR3 DNA reads TGTGCCAGCAGCGTAGGGGGCAGGGCCACTGAAGCTTTCTTT.

The J gene is TRBJ2-1, the V gene TRBV4-1, with D unresolved. Germline-derived CDR1 and CDR2 are MGHRA and YSYEKL. The CDR3 consists of 17 residues. The V end lost 4 bases, the J end lost 5 bases, and 21 bases lay between the germline ends. Here the CDR3 reads CASSPPEVSRVNNEQFF. The DNA for the CDR3 is TGCGCCAGCAGCCCCCCCGAAGTTAGTCGAGTTAACAATGAGCAGTTCTTC.

The J gene is TRBJ2-7, the V gene TRBV5-6; TRBD1 or TRBD2 may be the D gene (5 bases each). V was trimmed by 0 bases and J by 6 bases, leaving 7 bases between them. The CDR3 totals 12 residues. The germline gives CDR1 SGHDT, CDR2 YYEEEE. The CDR3 DNA follows: TGTGCCAGCAGCTTGGTCGGGACCGAGCAGTACTTC. Translation gives CASSLVGTEQYF.

This clone was picked up one time. The V and J genes are TRBV4-2 and TRBJ2-1; D uncertain. V shed 2 bases and J shed 8 bases, with 7 bases lying between them. This CDR3 region has 12 residues. Germline V lookup: CDR1 LGHNA, CDR2 YNFKEQ. The CDR3 region is CASSQKGDEQFF. The DNA of the CDR3 is TGTGCCAGCAGCCAAAAGGGCGATGAGCAGTTCTTC.